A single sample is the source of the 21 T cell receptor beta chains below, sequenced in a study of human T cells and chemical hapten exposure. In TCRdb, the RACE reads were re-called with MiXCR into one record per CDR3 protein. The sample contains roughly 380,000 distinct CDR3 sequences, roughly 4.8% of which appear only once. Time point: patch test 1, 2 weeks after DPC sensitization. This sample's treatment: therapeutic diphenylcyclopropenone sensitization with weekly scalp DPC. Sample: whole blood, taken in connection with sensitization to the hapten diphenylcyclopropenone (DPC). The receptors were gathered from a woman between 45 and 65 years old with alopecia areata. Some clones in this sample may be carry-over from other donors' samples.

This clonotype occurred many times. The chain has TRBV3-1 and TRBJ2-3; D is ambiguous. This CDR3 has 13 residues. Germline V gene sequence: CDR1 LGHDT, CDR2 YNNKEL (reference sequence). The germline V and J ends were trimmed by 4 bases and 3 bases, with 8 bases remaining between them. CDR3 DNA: TGTGCCAGCAGCCTCGTAGCAACAGATACGCAGTATTTT. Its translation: CASSLVATDTQYF.

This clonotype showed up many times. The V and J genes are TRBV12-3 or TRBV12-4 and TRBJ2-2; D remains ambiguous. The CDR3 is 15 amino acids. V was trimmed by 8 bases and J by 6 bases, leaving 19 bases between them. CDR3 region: CASAYSAGVPGELFF. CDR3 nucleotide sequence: TGTGCCAGCGCCTATTCGGCAGGAGTTCCCGGGGAGCTGTTTTTT.

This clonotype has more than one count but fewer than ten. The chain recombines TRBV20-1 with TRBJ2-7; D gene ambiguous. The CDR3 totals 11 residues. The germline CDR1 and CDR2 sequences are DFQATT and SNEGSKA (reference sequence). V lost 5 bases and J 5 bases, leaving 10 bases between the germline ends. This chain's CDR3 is CSASQPNEQYF. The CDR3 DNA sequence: TGCAGTGCTTCTCAGCCTAACGAGCAGTACTTC.

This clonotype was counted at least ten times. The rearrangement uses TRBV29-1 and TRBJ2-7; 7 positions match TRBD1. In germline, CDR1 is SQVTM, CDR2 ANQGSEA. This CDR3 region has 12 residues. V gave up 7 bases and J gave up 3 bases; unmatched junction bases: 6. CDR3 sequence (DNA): TGCAGCGCCAGACAGGGAAGCTACGAGCAGTACTTC. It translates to CSARQGSYEQYF.

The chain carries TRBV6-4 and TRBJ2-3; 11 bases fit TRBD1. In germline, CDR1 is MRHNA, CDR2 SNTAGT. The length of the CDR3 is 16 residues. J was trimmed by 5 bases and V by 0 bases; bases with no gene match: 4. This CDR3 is CASSDSRTGGVDTQYF. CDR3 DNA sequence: TGTGCCAGCAGTGACTCGAGGACAGGGGGCGTAGATACGCAGTATTTT.

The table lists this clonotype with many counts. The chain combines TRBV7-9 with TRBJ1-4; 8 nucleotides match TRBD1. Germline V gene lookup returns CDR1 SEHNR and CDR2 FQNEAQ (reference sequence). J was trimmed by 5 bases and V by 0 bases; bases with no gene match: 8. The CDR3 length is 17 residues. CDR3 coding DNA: TGTGCCAGCAGCTTAGCAAGTTCGACAGGGGTGAATGAAAAACTGTTTTTT. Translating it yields CASSLASSTGVNEKLFF.

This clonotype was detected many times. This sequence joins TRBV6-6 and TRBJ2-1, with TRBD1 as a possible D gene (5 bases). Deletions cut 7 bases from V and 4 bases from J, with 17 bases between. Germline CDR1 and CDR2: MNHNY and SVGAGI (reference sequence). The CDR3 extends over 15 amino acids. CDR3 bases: TGTGCCAGCATCTCAGACAGTCGGCCTTACAATGAGCAGTTCTTC. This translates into CASISDSRPYNEQFF.

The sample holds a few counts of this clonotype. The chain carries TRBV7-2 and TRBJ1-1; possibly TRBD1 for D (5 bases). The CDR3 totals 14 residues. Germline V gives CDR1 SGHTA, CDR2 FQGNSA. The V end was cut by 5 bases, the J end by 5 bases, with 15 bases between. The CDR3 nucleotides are TGTGCCAGCAGCCGGGAAGCAGGGCAAACTGAAGCTTTCTTT. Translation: CASSREAGQTEAFF. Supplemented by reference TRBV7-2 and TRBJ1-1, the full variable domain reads GAGVSQSPSNKVTEKGKDVELRCDPISGHTALYWYRQSLGQGLEFLIYFQGNSAPDKSGLPSDRFSAERTGGSVSTLTIQRTQQEDSAVYLCASSREAGQTEAFFGQGTRLTVV.

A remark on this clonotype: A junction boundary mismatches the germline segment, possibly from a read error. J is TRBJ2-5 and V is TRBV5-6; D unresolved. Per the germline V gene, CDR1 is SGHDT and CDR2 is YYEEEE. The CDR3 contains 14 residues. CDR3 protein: CVSSVGRLLETQYF. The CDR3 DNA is TGTGTCAGCAGCGTCGGACGCCTCCTGGAGACCCAGTACTTC.

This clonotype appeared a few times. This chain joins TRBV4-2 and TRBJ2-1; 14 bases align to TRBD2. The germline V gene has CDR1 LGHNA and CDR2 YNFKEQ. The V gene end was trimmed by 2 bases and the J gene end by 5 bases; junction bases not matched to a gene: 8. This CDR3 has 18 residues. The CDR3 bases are TGTGCCAGCAGCCAACTCGCCGGGACTAGCGGGGGAAACAATGAGCAGTTCTTC. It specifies CASSQLAGTSGGNNEQFF.

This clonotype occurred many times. The chain's CDR3 is CASSGEISGTDTQYF. The CDR3, as DNA: TGTGCCAGCAGTGGGGAAATTTCAGGCACAGATACGCAGTATTTT. This rearrangement joins TRBV2 to TRBJ2-3; no definite D call. CDR3 length equals 15 residues. In germline, CDR1 is SNHLY, CDR2 FYNNEI. V was trimmed by 4 bases and J by 1 base, leaving 12 bases between them.

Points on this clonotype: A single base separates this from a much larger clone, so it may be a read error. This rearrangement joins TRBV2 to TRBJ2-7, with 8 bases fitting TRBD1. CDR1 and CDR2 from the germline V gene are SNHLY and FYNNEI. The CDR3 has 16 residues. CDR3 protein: CVSSGTGSTRRNEQYF. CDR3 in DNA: TGTGTCAGCAGTGGGACAGGTTCCACCCGTAGGAACGAGCAGTACTTC.

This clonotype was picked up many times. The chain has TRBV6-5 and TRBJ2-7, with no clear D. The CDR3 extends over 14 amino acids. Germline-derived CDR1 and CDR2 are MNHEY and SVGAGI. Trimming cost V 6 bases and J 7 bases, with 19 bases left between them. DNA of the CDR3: TGTGCCAGCAGCCCCTCTTTCCGGATGAGAGAGCAGTACTTC. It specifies CASSPSFRMREQYF.

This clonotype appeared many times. This chain's CDR3 is CASSYGTASSGNTIYF. In nucleotides, the CDR3 is TGTGCCAGCTCCTACGGGACGGCCAGCTCTGGAAACACCATATATTTT. The V and J genes are TRBV18 and TRBJ1-3, with D possibly TRBD1 on 5 matching bases. Germline V CDR1 and CDR2: KGHSH, LQKENI. There are 16 residues in the CDR3. With 6 bases removed from V and 0 bases from J, the gap between germline ends came to 15 bases.

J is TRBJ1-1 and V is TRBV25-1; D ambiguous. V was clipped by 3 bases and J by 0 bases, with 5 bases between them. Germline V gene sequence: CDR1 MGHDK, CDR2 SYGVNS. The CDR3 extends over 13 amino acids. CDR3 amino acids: CASSESMNTEAFF. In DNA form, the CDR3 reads TGTGCCAGCAGTGAGTCAATGAACACTGAAGCTTTCTTT.

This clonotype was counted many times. The CDR3 protein is CASSQGRGSDSPLHF. CDR3 DNA: TGTGCCAGCAGCCAAGGGAGGGGATCGGATTCACCCCTCCACTTT. The rearrangement uses TRBV3-1 and TRBJ1-6, with TRBD1 as a possible D gene (5 bases). The CDR3 contains 15 residues. CDR1 is LGHDT and CDR2 is YNNKEL in the germline V gene (reference sequence). The ends were cut back, 1 base at V and 8 bases at J, with 12 bases in the middle.

This chain's CDR3 is CASARDGSSGANVLTF. CDR3 nucleotide sequence: TGCGCCTCAGCCCGGGACGGGAGCTCTGGGGCCAACGTCCTGACTTTC. The chain joins TRBV5-1 to TRBJ2-6, with a weak D call TRBD2 (6 bases). With 10 bases removed from V and 0 bases from J, the gap between germline ends came to 17 bases. CDR3 length: 16 residues. Germline V gene lookup returns CDR1 SGHRS and CDR2 YFSETQ.

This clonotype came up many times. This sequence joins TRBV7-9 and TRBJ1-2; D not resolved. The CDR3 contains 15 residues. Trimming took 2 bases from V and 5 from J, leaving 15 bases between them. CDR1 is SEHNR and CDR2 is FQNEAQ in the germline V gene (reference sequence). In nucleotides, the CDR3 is TGTGCCAGCAGCTTAATCTTGACCAGGATGTATGGCTACACCTTC. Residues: CASSLILTRMYGYTF.

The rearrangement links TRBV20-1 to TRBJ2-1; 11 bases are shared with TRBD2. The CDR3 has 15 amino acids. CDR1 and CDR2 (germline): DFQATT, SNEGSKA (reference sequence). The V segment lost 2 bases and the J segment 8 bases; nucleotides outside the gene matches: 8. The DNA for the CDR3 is TGCAGTGCTAGAATGACTAGCGGGACGGGGGATGAGCAGTTCTTC. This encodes CSARMTSGTGDEQFF.

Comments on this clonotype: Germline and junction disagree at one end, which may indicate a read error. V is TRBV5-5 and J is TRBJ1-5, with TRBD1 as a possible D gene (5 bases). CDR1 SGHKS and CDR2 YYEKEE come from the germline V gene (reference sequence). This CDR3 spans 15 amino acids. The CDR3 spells CASSLAWSGKSAPAF. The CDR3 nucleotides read TGTGCCAGCAGCTTGGCCTGGTCAGGGAAGTCAGCCCCAGCATTT.

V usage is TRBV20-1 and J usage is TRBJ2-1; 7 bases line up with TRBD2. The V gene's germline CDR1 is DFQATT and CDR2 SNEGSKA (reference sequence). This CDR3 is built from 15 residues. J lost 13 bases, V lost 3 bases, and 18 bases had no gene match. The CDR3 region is CSASSTSLPGFSQFF. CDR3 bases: TGCAGTGCTAGCTCGACTAGCCTTCCCGGGTTTAGCCAGTTCTTC.